Listed here are 2 T cell receptor beta chains from one sample, sequenced in a study of metastatic and nonmetastatic thyroid tumors (dated by TCRdb to the early 2020s). No treatment had been received by any patient before thyroid surgery. The method was PCR. Data came from an Illumina HiSeq 4000. TCRdb took the public reads, trimmed them with fastp at Q25, ran MiXCR for clone calling and kept in-frame beta chains. The table for this sample lists approximately 35,000 clones; under 25% of them were counted only once. The ten largest make up 3% to 3.5% of the sample. Sequencing was done on a sample of tumor tissue. Every receptor here comes from a male donor with papillary thyroid cancer or a benign thyroid nodule (not recorded which). Some clones in this sample may be carry-over from other donors' samples.

This clone rates as medium-sized. Other DNA sequences in the same sample also yield this CDR3. The chain employs TRBV27 and TRBJ2-7; possible D gene TRBD1, 6 bases. Per the germline V gene, CDR1 is MNHEY and CDR2 is SMNVEV (reference sequence). The CDR3 totals 18 residues. Trimming removed 2 bases at V and 2 bases at J, with 22 bases between. CDR3: CASSLRTALRDITYEQYF. CDR3 nucleotides: TGTGCCAGCAGTTTAAGAACCGCACTCCGGGACATTACCTACGAGCAGTACTTC.

This clone has more than one count but fewer than ten. This chain uses TRBV19 with TRBJ2-3; no reliable D call. Judging by the DNA end, TRBJ1-5 fits better; the J call may be wrong. The V gene's germline CDR1 is LNHDA and CDR2 SQIVND (reference sequence). The CDR3 contains 14 residues. As DNA, the CDR3 is TGTGCCAGTAGCCCCCGTCCCGGCACTGATACGCAGCATTTT. This translates into CASSPRPGTDTQHF.